What follows is one T cell receptor beta chain and its context. This sample stems from a study of T-cell reconstitution after alpha-beta-depleted transplantation in children. CDR3 length equals 12 residues. CDR1 and CDR2 from the germline V gene are SQVTM and ANQGSEA. Trimming removed 0 bases at V and 5 bases at J, with 7 bases between. Preparation of the TCRbeta library used unique molecular identifiers. TCRdb re-called the PCR reads through MiXCR, storing one row per CDR3 protein. This table holds some 530,000 distinct CDR3 sequences, 9.5% to 15% found once. The receptor comes from a human donor who donated a stem cell graft to a child with combined immunodeficiency. This specimen consisted of PBMCs from the stem cell graft donor, obtained from the stem cell graft. V is TRBV29-1 and J is TRBJ1-2; D gene ambiguous. CDR3 amino acids: CSVEDQPYGYTF. CDR3 DNA sequence: TGCAGCGTTGAAGATCAACCGTATGGCTACACCTTC.